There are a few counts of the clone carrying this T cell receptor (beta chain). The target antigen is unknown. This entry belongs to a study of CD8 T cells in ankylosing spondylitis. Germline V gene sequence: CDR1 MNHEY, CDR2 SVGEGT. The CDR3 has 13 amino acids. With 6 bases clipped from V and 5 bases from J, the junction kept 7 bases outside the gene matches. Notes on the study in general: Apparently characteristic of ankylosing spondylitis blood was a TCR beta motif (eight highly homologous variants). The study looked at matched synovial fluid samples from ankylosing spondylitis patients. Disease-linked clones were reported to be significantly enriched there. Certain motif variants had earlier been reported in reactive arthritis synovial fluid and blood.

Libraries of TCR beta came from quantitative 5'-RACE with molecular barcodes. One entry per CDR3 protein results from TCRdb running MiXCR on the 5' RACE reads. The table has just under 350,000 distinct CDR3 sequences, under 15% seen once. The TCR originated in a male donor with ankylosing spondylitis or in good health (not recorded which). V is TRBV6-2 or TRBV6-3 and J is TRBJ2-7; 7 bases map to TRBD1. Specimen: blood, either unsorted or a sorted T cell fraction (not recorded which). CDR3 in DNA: TGTGCCAGCAGACGGGACAGTGGCGACGAGCAGTACTTC. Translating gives CASRRDSGDEQYF.